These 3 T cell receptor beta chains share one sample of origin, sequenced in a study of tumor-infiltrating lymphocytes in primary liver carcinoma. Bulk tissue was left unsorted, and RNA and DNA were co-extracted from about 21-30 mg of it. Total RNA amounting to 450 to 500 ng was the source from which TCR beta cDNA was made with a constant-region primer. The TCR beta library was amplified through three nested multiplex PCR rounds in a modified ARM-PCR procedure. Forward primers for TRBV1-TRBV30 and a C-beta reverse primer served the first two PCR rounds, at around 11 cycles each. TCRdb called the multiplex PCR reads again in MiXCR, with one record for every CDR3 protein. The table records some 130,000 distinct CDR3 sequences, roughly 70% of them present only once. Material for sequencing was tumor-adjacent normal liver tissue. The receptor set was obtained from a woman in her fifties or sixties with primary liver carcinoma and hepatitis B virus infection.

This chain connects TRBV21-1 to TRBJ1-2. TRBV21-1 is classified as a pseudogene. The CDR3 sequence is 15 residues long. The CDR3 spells CASSKMAGAPNGYTF. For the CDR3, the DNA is TGTGCCAGCAGCAAAATGGCCGGGGCCCCTAATGGCTACACCTTC.

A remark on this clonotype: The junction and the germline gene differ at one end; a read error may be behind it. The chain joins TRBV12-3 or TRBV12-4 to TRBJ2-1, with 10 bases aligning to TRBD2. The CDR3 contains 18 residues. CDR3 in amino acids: CSSSPNPGTSEAPNERFF. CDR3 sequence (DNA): TGTTCCAGCAGTCCGAACCCCGGGACTAGCGAGGCCCCCAATGAGCGGTTCTTC.

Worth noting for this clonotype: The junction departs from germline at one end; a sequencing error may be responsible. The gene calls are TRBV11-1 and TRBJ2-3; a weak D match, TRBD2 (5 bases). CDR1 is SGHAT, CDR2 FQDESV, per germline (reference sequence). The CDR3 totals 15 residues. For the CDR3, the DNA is TGTGCCAACAGCTCCACCCTGGAGGCAGCAGTTACGCAGTATTTT. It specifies CANSSTLEAAVTQYF. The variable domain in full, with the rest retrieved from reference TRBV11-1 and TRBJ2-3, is EAEVAQSPRYKITEKSQAVAFWCDPISGHATLYWYRQILGQGPELLVQFQDESVVDDSQLPKDRFSAERLKGVDSTLKIQPAELGDSAMYLCANSSTLEAAVTQYFGPGTRLTVL.